The present TCR beta chain was sequenced within a study of Graves' ophthalmopathy and Graves' hyperthyroidism. TCR beta CDR3 amplification used RNA transcripts. The first-round RT-PCR employed HTBI primers together with the Qiagen OneStep RT-PCR kit. A multiplex PCR was then performed as the second round. TCRdb recomputed calls from the multiplex PCR reads with MiXCR, one row per CDR3 protein. Here the sample spans under 800,000 distinct CDR3 sequences, 22% being singletons. This clonotype was seen repeatedly, ten times or more. CDR1 and CDR2 from the germline V gene are LNHDA and SQIVND (reference sequence). The ends lost 3 bases at V and 4 bases at J; junction bases unmatched: 5. This CDR3 region has 15 residues.

Input material: peripheral blood. The TCR comes from a woman younger than 35 with stable Graves' hyperthyroidism. Some clones in this sample may be carry-over from other donors' samples. V and J are TRBV19 and TRBJ2-7; 11 positions match TRBD1. The CDR3 reads CASSIVGTGGYEQYF. DNA for the CDR3: TGTGCCAGTAGTATCGTCGGGACAGGGGGATACGAGCAGTACTTC.